These T cell receptor beta chains were read from a single sample in a study of cytomegalovirus exposure and HLA in healthy donors. The protocol was immunoSEQ multiplex PCR, while the TCRdb copy is restricted to in-frame clones and leaves out a portion. The sample lists 100,000 to 150,000 clones, about 74% seen once, with around 3.5% in the top ten. Sequencing was carried out using PBMCs. The receptors were gathered from a man aged 25-40 years in good health and CMV-seronegative. CDR3s include the opening cysteine and the closing phenylalanine or tryptophan. A D gene is named only where the DNA matches it firmly. The size of a clone is reported for some rows only, either as once, few or many, or as a class for expanded clones.

v_gene: TRBV29-1; d_gene: .; abundance: .; j_gene: TRBJ1-1; CDR3aa: CSVGPRVGTEAFF; CDR3nt: TGCAGCGTTGGGCCACGGGTGGGCACTGAAGCTTTCTTT
v_gene: TRBV7-2; d_gene: .; abundance: .; j_gene: TRBJ2-1; CDR3aa: CASSSRRASTYNEQFF; CDR3nt: TGTGCCAGCAGTTCGAGGAGGGCCAGTACCTACAATGAGCAGTTCTTC
v_gene: TRBV29-1; d_gene: .; abundance: few; j_gene: TRBJ1-4; CDR3aa: CSVRQVNEKLFF; CDR3nt: TGCAGCGTCCGACAGGTTAATGAAAAACTGTTTTTT
v_gene: TRBV6-1; d_gene: TRBD1; abundance: .; j_gene: TRBJ1-5; CDR3aa: CASALQGNQPQHF; CDR3nt: TGTGCCAGCGCCCTACAGGGGAATCAGCCCCAGCATTTT
v_gene: TRBV11-2; d_gene: .; abundance: .; j_gene: TRBJ1-2; CDR3aa: CASSSGTRPYGTF; CDR3nt: TGTGCCAGCAGCTCTGGGACAAGGCCCTACGGCACCTTC
v_gene: TRBV15; d_gene: .; abundance: few; j_gene: TRBJ1-5; CDR3aa: CATSRVRVWQPQHF; CDR3nt: TGTGCCACCAGCAGAGTCCGGGTATGGCAGCCCCAGCATTTT
v_gene: TRBV6-5; d_gene: TRBD2; abundance: .; j_gene: TRBJ2-3; CDR3aa: CASSNFRLAVTDTQYF; CDR3nt: TGTGCCAGCAGTAACTTCAGGCTAGCGGTTACAGATACGCAGTATTTT
v_gene: TRBV27; d_gene: TRBD1; abundance: .; j_gene: TRBJ1-2; CDR3aa: CASRRTGVFGYTF; CDR3nt: TGTGCCAGCAGACGGACAGGGGTCTTTGGCTACACCTTC
v_gene: TRBV6-5; d_gene: .; abundance: once; j_gene: TRBJ1-5; CDR3aa: CASKKGVYSNQPQHF; CDR3nt: TGTGCCAGCAAAAAAGGGGTCTATAGCAATCAGCCCCAGCATTTT
v_gene: TRBV2; d_gene: .; abundance: .; j_gene: TRBJ1-5; CDR3aa: CASSEASGGNQPQHF; CDR3nt: TGTGCCAGCAGTGAAGCTTCAGGGGGCAATCAGCCCCAGCATTTT
v_gene: TRBV6-1; d_gene: TRBD2; abundance: .; j_gene: TRBJ2-2; CDR3aa: CASKRPGGAGELFF; CDR3nt: TGTGCCAGCAAGAGACCGGGAGGTGCCGGGGAGCTGTTTTTT
v_gene: TRBV2; d_gene: TRBD1; abundance: .; j_gene: TRBJ1-1; CDR3aa: CASSDRGLEAFF; CDR3nt: TGTGCCAGCAGCGACAGGGGATTGGAAGCTTTCTTT
v_gene: TRBV29-1; d_gene: TRBD2; abundance: .; j_gene: TRBJ2-1; CDR3aa: CSAAGTSGRRGNEQFF; CDR3nt: TGCAGCGCCGCCGGGACTAGCGGGAGAAGAGGCAATGAGCAGTTCTTC
v_gene: TRBV11-3; d_gene: TRBD1; abundance: once; j_gene: TRBJ2-1; CDR3aa: CASSLDQWGTDYNEQFF; CDR3nt: TGTGCCAGCAGCTTAGATCAGTGGGGGACAGACTACAATGAGCAGTTCTTC
v_gene: TRBV27; d_gene: .; abundance: once; j_gene: TRBJ1-1; CDR3aa: CASSLYPRGNTEAFF; CDR3nt: TGTGCCAGCAGTTTGTACCCCAGGGGGAACACTGAAGCTTTCTTT
v_gene: TRBV10-2; d_gene: TRBD1; abundance: .; j_gene: TRBJ2-6; CDR3aa: CASTKQGTISGANVLTF; CDR3nt: TGCGCCAGCACCAAACAGGGGACCATCTCTGGGGCCAACGTCCTGACTTTC
v_gene: TRBV28; d_gene: TRBD2; abundance: few; j_gene: TRBJ2-1; CDR3aa: CASSLPYTGLAGVGYNEQFF; CDR3nt: TGTGCCAGCAGTTTACCTTATACGGGACTAGCGGGAGTAGGCTACAATGAGCAGTTCTTC
v_gene: TRBV7-3; d_gene: .; abundance: .; j_gene: TRBJ2-2; CDR3aa: CASSFRTGELFF; CDR3nt: TGTGCCAGCAGCTTCAGAACCGGGGAGCTGTTTTTT
v_gene: TRBV19; d_gene: TRBD1; abundance: .; j_gene: TRBJ1-1; CDR3aa: CASHNPYRGPFMNTEAFF; CDR3nt: TGTGCCAGCCATAATCCTTACAGGGGTCCCTTTATGAACACTGAAGCTTTCTTT
v_gene: TRBV27; d_gene: TRBD1; abundance: few; j_gene: TRBJ1-1; CDR3aa: CASRSAQGRGTEAFF; CDR3nt: TGTGCCAGCAGATCAGCACAGGGGAGAGGGACTGAAGCTTTCTTT
v_gene: TRBV18; d_gene: .; abundance: .; j_gene: TRBJ2-1; CDR3aa: CASSPPVQGFWNEQFF; CDR3nt: TGTGCCAGCTCACCACCGGTCCAGGGGTTTTGGAATGAGCAGTTCTTC
v_gene: TRBV4-2; d_gene: .; abundance: .; j_gene: TRBJ2-2; CDR3aa: CASSPKSAVFVGELFF; CDR3nt: TGTGCCAGCAGCCCTAAATCAGCGGTTTTCGTCGGGGAGCTGTTTTTT
v_gene: TRBV5-1; d_gene: .; abundance: .; j_gene: TRBJ2-3; CDR3aa: CASSRTRASTDTQYF; CDR3nt: TGCGCCAGCAGCCGCACACGTGCTAGCACAGATACGCAGTATTTT